Listed below are T cell receptor beta chains from one sample, sequenced in a study of glioma-infiltrating T cells after dendritic cell vaccination. Here immunoSEQ multiplex PCR was the method, and the copy in TCRdb shows in-frame clones only, minus some. The table includes approximately 84,000 clones, under 90% detected once. Material: blood, obtained before dendritic cell vaccination. The receptor source for this set is a human donor with glioblastoma. Both conserved end residues are part of each CDR3. The D gene is left open where the match is weak. Clone size is stated in some rows and not others, as once, few, many or a class when expanded.

V gene: TRBV6-6
clone size: -
D gene: TRBD1
J gene: TRBJ1-2
CDR3 protein: CASRNNQGVGYTF
CDR3 DNA: TGTGCCAGCAGAAACAACCAGGGGGTTGGCTACACCTTC

V gene: TRBV19
clone size: -
D gene: -
J gene: TRBJ2-7
CDR3 protein: CASSIVRGAHYEQYF
CDR3 DNA: TGTGCCAGTAGTATAGTCAGGGGGGCCCACTACGAGCAGTACTTC

V gene: TRBV7-3
clone size: -
D gene: -
J gene: TRBJ2-7
CDR3 protein: CASSLATGAYYEQYF
CDR3 DNA: TGTGCCAGCAGCTTAGCGACAGGTGCTTACTACGAGCAGTACTTC

V gene: TRBV28
clone size: -
D gene: -
J gene: TRBJ1-1
CDR3 protein: CASSPLVIGREGTEAFF
CDR3 DNA: TGTGCCAGCAGCCCCCTTGTGATTGGCAGGGAAGGCACTGAAGCTTTCTTT

V gene: TRBV5-4
clone size: -
D gene: TRBD1
J gene: TRBJ2-7
CDR3 protein: CASSSLAGGGTPYEQYF
CDR3 DNA: TGTGCCAGCAGCTCGCTGGCAGGGGGCGGGACTCCCTACGAGCAGTACTTC

V gene: TRBV4-1
clone size: -
D gene: -
J gene: TRBJ1-3
CDR3 protein: CASSQSDNSGNTIYF
CDR3 DNA: TGCGCCAGCAGCCAATCGGACAACTCTGGAAACACCATATATTTT

V gene: TRBV29-1
clone size: -
D gene: TRBD2
J gene: TRBJ2-1
CDR3 protein: CSVEDLGGTSPYNEQFF
CDR3 DNA: TGCAGCGTTGAAGATCTAGGGGGGACTAGCCCCTACAATGAGCAGTTCTTC

V gene: TRBV2
clone size: -
D gene: -
J gene: TRBJ1-1
CDR3 protein: CASSRDDAGAFF
CDR3 DNA: TGTGCCAGCAGTCGGGATGACGCCGGAGCTTTCTTT

V gene: TRBV7-6
clone size: -
D gene: -
J gene: TRBJ2-2
CDR3 protein: CASSSGVRERGTGELFF
CDR3 DNA: TGTGCCAGCAGCTCAGGGGTCAGGGAGCGGGGCACCGGGGAGCTGTTTTTT

V gene: TRBV9
clone size: -
D gene: -
J gene: TRBJ2-1
CDR3 protein: CASSDPTNYNEQFF
CDR3 DNA: TGTGCCAGCAGCGACCCGACTAACTACAATGAGCAGTTCTTC

V gene: TRBV9
clone size: -
D gene: TRBD2
J gene: TRBJ2-5
CDR3 protein: CASSVGASGGIQETQYF
CDR3 DNA: TGTGCCAGCAGCGTAGGGGCTAGCGGGGGGATCCAAGAGACCCAGTACTTC

V gene: TRBV5-1
clone size: -
D gene: TRBD2
J gene: TRBJ2-7
CDR3 protein: CASSLSSGSYEQYF
CDR3 DNA: TGCGCCAGCAGCTTATCTAGCGGATCCTACGAGCAGTACTTC

V gene: TRBV11-1
clone size: -
D gene: -
J gene: TRBJ2-2
CDR3 protein: CASSRTGELFF
CDR3 DNA: TGTGCCAGCAGCCGCACAGGGGAGCTGTTTTTT

V gene: TRBV7-3
clone size: -
D gene: TRBD1
J gene: TRBJ2-3
CDR3 protein: CASSLMGQSTDTQYF
CDR3 DNA: TGTGCCAGCAGCTTAATGGGACAGAGCACAGATACGCAGTATTTT

V gene: TRBV19
clone size: -
D gene: -
J gene: TRBJ1-5
CDR3 protein: CASSRQAEPNQPQHF
CDR3 DNA: TGTGCCAGTAGTCGACAGGCGGAGCCCAATCAGCCCCAGCATTTT

V gene: TRBV30
clone size: -
D gene: -
J gene: TRBJ1-4
CDR3 protein: CAWSVRGLASNEKLFF
CDR3 DNA: TGTGCCTGGAGTGTTCGTGGACTGGCATCTAATGAAAAACTGTTTTTT

V gene: TRBV6-5
clone size: -
D gene: TRBD1
J gene: TRBJ1-5
CDR3 protein: CASSSRKGARGQPQHF
CDR3 DNA: TGTGCCAGCAGTTCAAGAAAGGGGGCGCGAGGCCAGCCCCAGCATTTT

V gene: TRBV4-1
clone size: few
D gene: -
J gene: TRBJ2-3
CDR3 protein: CASSQKSGVGTDTQYF
CDR3 DNA: TGCGCCAGCAGCCAAAAATCGGGGGTAGGCACAGATACGCAGTATTTT

V gene: TRBV7-2
clone size: -
D gene: -
J gene: TRBJ1-2
CDR3 protein: CASTHRSNDYGYTF
CDR3 DNA: TGTGCCAGCACCCACAGAAGCAACGACTATGGCTACACCTTC

V gene: TRBV11-1
clone size: -
D gene: -
J gene: TRBJ2-4
CDR3 protein: CASSLKAGGVTKNIQYF
CDR3 DNA: TGTGCCAGCAGCTTAAAGGCCGGTGGAGTAACCAAAAACATTCAGTACTTC

V gene: TRBV7-3
clone size: -
D gene: TRBD2
J gene: TRBJ2-1
CDR3 protein: CASSPTSGRSNEQFF
CDR3 DNA: TGTGCCAGCAGCCCTACTAGCGGGAGATCGAATGAGCAGTTCTTC

V gene: TRBV7-6
clone size: -
D gene: TRBD1
J gene: TRBJ2-7
CDR3 protein: CASSPPGQGLFEQYF
CDR3 DNA: TGTGCCAGCAGCCCGCCGGGACAGGGGCTCTTCGAGCAGTACTTC

V gene: TRBV2
clone size: -
D gene: -
J gene: TRBJ1-4
CDR3 protein: CVSTGRDEKLFF
CDR3 DNA: TGTGTCAGCACCGGGAGGGATGAAAAACTGTTTTTT

V gene: TRBV27
clone size: -
D gene: TRBD1
J gene: TRBJ2-1
CDR3 protein: CASNPTGQGGQFF
CDR3 DNA: TGTGCCAGCAATCCTACCGGACAGGGGGGGCAGTTCTTC

V gene: TRBV19
clone size: -
D gene: -
J gene: TRBJ1-1
CDR3 protein: CASSFGTQHTEAFF
CDR3 DNA: TGTGCCAGTAGTTTCGGGACACAACACACTGAAGCTTTCTTT

V gene: TRBV6-5
clone size: -
D gene: -
J gene: TRBJ1-1
CDR3 protein: CASSYLRGSEAFF
CDR3 DNA: TGTGCCAGCAGTTACCTGAGGGGGTCTGAAGCTTTCTTT

V gene: TRBV30
clone size: -
D gene: TRBD1
J gene: TRBJ2-7
CDR3 protein: CAWRPGQGEYEQYF
CDR3 DNA: TGTGCCTGGAGACCGGGACAGGGAGAATACGAGCAGTACTTC

V gene: TRBV28
clone size: -
D gene: -
J gene: TRBJ2-7
CDR3 protein: CASQRGFYYEQYF
CDR3 DNA: TGTGCCAGTCAAAGGGGATTCTACTACGAGCAGTACTTC

V gene: TRBV9
clone size: -
D gene: -
J gene: TRBJ1-1
CDR3 protein: CASSVVQGSTEAFF
CDR3 DNA: TGTGCCAGCAGCGTAGTTCAGGGTAGCACTGAAGCTTTCTTT

V gene: TRBV5-1
clone size: -
D gene: TRBD1
J gene: TRBJ1-6
CDR3 protein: CASSKRGEVQGVSPLHF
CDR3 DNA: TGCGCCAGCAGCAAACGCGGAGAGGTACAGGGGGTGTCACCCCTCCACTTT

V gene: TRBV19
clone size: -
D gene: -
J gene: TRBJ1-1
CDR3 protein: CASSDLNTEAFF
CDR3 DNA: TGTGCCAGTAGTGACTTGAACACTGAAGCTTTCTTT

V gene: TRBV7-7
clone size: -
D gene: -
J gene: TRBJ1-1
CDR3 protein: CASSYNSNTEAFF
CDR3 DNA: TGTGCCAGCAGCTACAACAGCAACACTGAAGCTTTCTTT

V gene: TRBV4-3
clone size: -
D gene: TRBD1
J gene: TRBJ2-7
CDR3 protein: CASSPYGAGGLYEQYF
CDR3 DNA: TGCGCCAGCAGCCCATACGGGGCAGGGGGCCTATACGAGCAGTACTTC

V gene: TRBV9
clone size: -
D gene: -
J gene: TRBJ2-3
CDR3 protein: CASSVGLGGTDTQYF
CDR3 DNA: TGTGCCAGCAGCGTAGGCCTCGGGGGCACAGATACGCAGTATTTT

V gene: TRBV7-3
clone size: -
D gene: TRBD1
J gene: TRBJ2-3
CDR3 protein: CASSLTLTGGITDTQYF
CDR3 DNA: TGTGCCAGCAGCTTAACATTGACAGGGGGGATCACAGATACGCAGTATTTT

V gene: TRBV27
clone size: -
D gene: -
J gene: TRBJ1-5
CDR3 protein: CASSSRQSNQPQHF
CDR3 DNA: TGTGCCAGCAGTTCCCGACAGAGTAATCAGCCCCAGCATTTT

V gene: TRBV28
clone size: -
D gene: -
J gene: TRBJ2-7
CDR3 protein: CASSRDSGGHEQYF
CDR3 DNA: TGTGCCTCCTCCCGGGACTCTGGGGGACACGAGCAGTACTTC

V gene: TRBV7-8
clone size: -
D gene: -
J gene: TRBJ2-5
CDR3 protein: CASSLMSSRSQETQYF
CDR3 DNA: TGTGCCAGCAGCTTAATGTCTAGCAGATCCCAAGAGACCCAGTACTTC

V gene: TRBV28
clone size: once
D gene: -
J gene: TRBJ1-5
CDR3 protein: CASSLRHQPQHF
CDR3 DNA: TGTGCCAGCAGCCTACGACACCAGCCCCAGCATTTT

V gene: TRBV5-4
clone size: once
D gene: -
J gene: TRBJ2-7
CDR3 protein: CASSAKPASRDEQYF
CDR3 DNA: TGTGCCAGCAGCGCAAAACCGGCGAGCCGGGACGAGCAGTACTTC